The source of this T cell receptor (beta chain) is a study of chemoradiotherapy in HPV16-positive cancers (dated by TCRdb to 2021 to 2024). Study-wide context: Functional T-cell assays on cells from a couple of HPV16-positive patients defined candidate HPV-specific T-cell clones and common TCR motifs. Whether T-cell immunity against the HPV oncoproteins E6 and E7 changes during chemoradiotherapy and whether survival is affected by this immunity were examined in the study. Next, the candidate HPV-specific TCRs and motifs were followed in TCR repertoires from around 87 patients with HPV-related cancers. The full study reports these points: Only two HPV16-positive patients were used to derive the functional definition of HPV-specific T cells, and the survival association was reported for HPV16-positive patients. Expansion of candidate HPV-specific clones and E7-related TCR motifs was observed in the tumor microenvironment during treatment, whereas no such expansion was observed for non-HPV-specific T cells. Among HPV16-positive patients, expansion of HPV-responsive T cells during chemoradiotherapy was associated with better recurrence-free survival.

The germline V gene yields SGHRS for CDR1 and YFSETQ for CDR2. The trim is 1 base for V and 0 bases for J, with a gap of 11 bases between the germline ends. From cysteine to phenylalanine, the CDR3 is 16 amino acids long. Only the CDR3 region is kept as DNA, spanning 48 bases read in frame from base 1. Receptor amplification or capture employed the immunoSEQ multiplex PCR assay. This is the immuneACCESS table as TCRdb keeps it, with only in-frame sequences that have V and J called. A part of the clones is gone; compared with another copy, unresolved V genes explain less than half, and the rest is unexplained. This sample comprises under 850 clones, over 65% of them detected only once. The ten largest make up approximately 15% of the sample. Repertoires were sampled multiple times during chemoradiotherapy, which allowed clonal expansion in the tumor microenvironment to be followed. On this clone itself: What antigen it recognizes has not been identified. Per-nucleotide qualities are absent, and no much larger clonotype sits a single base away.

The source was tumor tissue, collected from a patient who underwent chemoradiotherapy. The V and J segments used are TRBV5-1 and TRBJ2-1, with the D segment identity uncertain. The sequence came from a human donor with HPV-associated anogenital cancer. CDR3 loop: CASSLSGSSSYNEQFF. In nucleotide form, the sequence is TGCGCCAGCAGCTTGTCCGGATCAAGCTCCTACAATGAGCAGTTCTTC.